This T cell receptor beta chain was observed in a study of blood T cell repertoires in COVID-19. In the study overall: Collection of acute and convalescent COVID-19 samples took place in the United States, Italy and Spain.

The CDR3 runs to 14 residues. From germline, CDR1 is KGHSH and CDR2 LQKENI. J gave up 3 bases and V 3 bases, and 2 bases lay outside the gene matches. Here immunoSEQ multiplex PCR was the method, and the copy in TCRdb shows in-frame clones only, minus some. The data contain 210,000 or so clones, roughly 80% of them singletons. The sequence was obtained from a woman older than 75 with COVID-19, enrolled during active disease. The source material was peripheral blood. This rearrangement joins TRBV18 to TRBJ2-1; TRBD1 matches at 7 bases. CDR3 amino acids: CASSPDRVYNEQFF. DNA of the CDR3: TGTGCCAGCTCACCCGACAGGGTCTACAATGAGCAGTTCTTC.